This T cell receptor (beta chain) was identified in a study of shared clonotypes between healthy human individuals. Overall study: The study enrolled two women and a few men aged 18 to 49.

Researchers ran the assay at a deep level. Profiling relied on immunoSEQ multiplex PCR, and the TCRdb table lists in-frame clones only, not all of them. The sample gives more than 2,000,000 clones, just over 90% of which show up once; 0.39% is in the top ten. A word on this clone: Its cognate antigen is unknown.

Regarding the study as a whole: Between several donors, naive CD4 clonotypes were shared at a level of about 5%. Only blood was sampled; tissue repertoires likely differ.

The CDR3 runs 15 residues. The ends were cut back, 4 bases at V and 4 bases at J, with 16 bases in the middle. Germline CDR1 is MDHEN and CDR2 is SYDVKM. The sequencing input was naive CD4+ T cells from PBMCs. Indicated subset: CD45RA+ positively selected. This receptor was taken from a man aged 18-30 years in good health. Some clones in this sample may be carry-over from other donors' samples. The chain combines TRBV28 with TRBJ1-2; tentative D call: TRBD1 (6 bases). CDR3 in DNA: TGTGCCAGCAGTTCCTCGGTGGGGGGCTTCTATGGCTACACCTTC. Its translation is CASSSSVGGFYGYTF.